What follows are 14 T cell receptor beta chains derived from one specimen sequenced in a study of shared clonotypes between healthy human individuals. Profiled with immunoSEQ multiplex PCR; TCRdb holds only in-frame clones, not every one. The sample shows around 2.1 million clones, more than 90% of them seen only once. Sequencing was done on a sample of naive CD4+ T cells sorted from blood. This sample's subset: CD45RA+ positively selected. The receptors stem from a man younger than 35 in good health.

This clone occurred once. The CDR3 coding sequence is TGCGCCAGCAGCTTGGGGGACAGGGACTTCACTGAAGCTTTCTTT. Residues: CASSLGDRDFTEAFF. The chain employs TRBV5-1 and TRBJ1-1; TRBD1 matches 9 bases. V dropped 0 bases and J dropped 4; count of bases not matched to a gene: 4. Germline CDR1 is SGHRS and CDR2 is YFSETQ. The CDR3 covers 15 residues.

The rearrangement links TRBV28 to TRBJ2-5, with 8 bases matching TRBD2. J lost 0 bases, V lost 6 bases, and 6 bases had no gene match. This CDR3 has 15 residues. Germline CDR1 and CDR2: MDHEN and SYDVKM. CDR3 protein: CASSSGGDHQETQYF. The CDR3 nucleotides are TGTGCCAGCAGCTCGGGGGGGGACCACCAAGAGACCCAGTACTTC.

The chain uses TRBV27 and TRBJ2-1; 7 bases are shared with TRBD1. This CDR3 comprises 16 residues. Germline V gene sequence: CDR1 MNHEY, CDR2 SMNVEV (reference sequence). The J segment lost 4 bases and the V segment lost 4 bases, leaving 10 bases of the junction unmatched. The CDR3 bases are TGTGCCAGCAGTTATGACAGGGAACTTCGGTACAATGAGCAGTTCTTC. As protein: CASSYDRELRYNEQFF.

The chain is built from TRBV2 and TRBJ2-7; maybe TRBD1 (5 bases). Germline V gene data show CDR1 as SNHLY and CDR2 as FYNNEI. CDR3 length: 16 residues. V shed 2 bases and J shed 6 bases, with 20 bases lying between them. CDR3 DNA sequence: TGTGCCAGCAGTGAATCAAATGGACAAGTACCCACCGAGCAGTACTTC. This encodes CASSESNGQVPTEQYF.

Note on this clone: The junction does not match germline at one end; this may be a read error. This chain uses TRBV9 with TRBJ2-3; 9 positions match TRBD2. Germline V lookup: CDR1 SGDLS, CDR2 YYNGEE. CDR3 length: 16 residues. This CDR3 is CASSNRFGTSKDTQYF. The CDR3 nucleotides are TGTGCCAGCAGCAATCGATTTGGGACTAGCAAAGATACGCAGTATTTT.

Details on this clone: At one end the junction does not follow the germline gene, possibly because of a read error. The chain is built from TRBV7-7 and TRBJ2-3; a weak D match, TRBD2 (6 bases). The CDR3 has 14 amino acids. Looked up from germline, CDR1 is SSHAT and CDR2 is FNYEAQ (reference sequence). The CDR3 coding sequence is TGTGCTAGCAGCTTAGGCGGGGACACAGATACGCAGTATTTT. Translated, it gives CASSLGGDTDTQYF.

The V call is TRBV9, the J call TRBJ2-3, with TRBD2 matching 9 bases. The ends lost 4 bases at V and 3 bases at J; junction bases unmatched: 6. The length of the CDR3 is 15 residues. Germline V gene data show CDR1 as SGDLS and CDR2 as YYNGEE. The CDR3 loop reads CASSPASGATDTQYF. The CDR3 bases are TGTGCCAGCAGCCCGGCTAGCGGGGCAACAGATACGCAGTATTTT.

J is TRBJ2-3 and V is TRBV18; TRBD2 agrees at 9 bases. The V gene end was trimmed by 6 bases and the J gene end by 0 bases; junction bases not matched to a gene: 10. The germline CDR1 and CDR2 sequences are KGHSH and LQKENI. CDR3 length equals 17 residues. Here the CDR3 reads CASSKESSGASTDTQYF. The CDR3, as DNA: TGTGCCAGCTCCAAAGAGTCTAGCGGGGCTAGCACAGATACGCAGTATTTT.

The genes are TRBV27 and TRBJ2-1; a possible D gene is TRBD2 (5 bases). In germline, CDR1 is MNHEY, CDR2 SMNVEV (reference sequence). There are 16 residues in the CDR3. Between the trimmed V and J ends, which lost 6 bases and 0 bases, there was a span of 15 bases. CDR3 sequence (DNA): TGTGCCAGCAGGAGAGCAGCGGTTGACTCCTACAATGAGCAGTTCTTC. It translates to CASRRAAVDSYNEQFF.

The V call is TRBV28, the J call TRBJ1-2; D is undetermined. This CDR3 is 10 amino acids long. V was cut by 8 bases and J by 8 bases, with 9 bases left in between. The germline V gene has CDR1 MDHEN and CDR2 SYDVKM. CDR3: CASYGLGYTF. CDR3 nucleotides: TGTGCCAGCTATGGGTTGGGCTACACCTTC.

This chain uses TRBV30 with TRBJ2-3; D may match TRBD1 or TRBD2 (6 bases each). This CDR3 has 16 residues. CDR1 and CDR2 from the germline V gene are GTSNPN and SVGIG (reference sequence). Trimming took off 1 base at V and 3 bases at J, with 17 bases between the two ends. DNA for the CDR3: TGTGCCTGGAGTGGGCCCAGCGGAGGGGGGACAGATACGCAGTATTTT. Amino acid sequence: CAWSGPSGGGTDTQYF.

This sequence joins TRBV5-6 and TRBJ2-7; D is unclear. Germline CDR1 and CDR2: SGHDT and YYEEEE. Trimming took 6 bases from V and 6 from J, leaving 10 bases between them. This CDR3 is built from 11 residues. CDR3 sequence reads: CASTRLGEQYF. The DNA of the CDR3 is TGTGCCAGCACCCGCCTTGGCGAGCAGTACTTC. Combining the CDR3 with reference TRBV5-6 and TRBJ2-7 gives the whole variable domain DAGVTQSPTHLIKTRGQQVTLRCSPKSGHDTVSWYQQALGQGPQFIFQYYEEEERQRGNFPDRFSGHQFPNYSSELNVNALLLGDSALYLCASTRLGEQYFGPGTRLTVT.

DNA of the CDR3: TGTGCCAGCACCTCCGGGAATCTAATCCTCACAGATACGCAGTATTTT. Protein product: CASTSGNLILTDTQYF. The rearrangement joins TRBV27 to TRBJ2-3; maybe TRBD2 (5 bases). The length of the CDR3 is 16 residues. The V gene lost 7 bases and the J gene lost 2 bases, with 19 bases spanning the gap. Germline CDR1 MNHEY, CDR2 SMNVEV (reference sequence).

About this clone itself: The same CDR3 can be traced to other DNA sequences in this sample. This chain links TRBV18 with TRBJ2-2, with D possibly matching TRBD2 (6 bases). CDR3 length: 15 residues. Germline lookup yields CDR1 KGHSH and CDR2 LQKENI. Trimming left V 0 bases short and J 5 bases short, with 10 bases between. CDR3: CASSPPGLSTGELFF. CDR3 sequence (DNA): TGTGCCAGCTCACCACCGGGACTCAGTACCGGGGAGCTGTTTTTT.